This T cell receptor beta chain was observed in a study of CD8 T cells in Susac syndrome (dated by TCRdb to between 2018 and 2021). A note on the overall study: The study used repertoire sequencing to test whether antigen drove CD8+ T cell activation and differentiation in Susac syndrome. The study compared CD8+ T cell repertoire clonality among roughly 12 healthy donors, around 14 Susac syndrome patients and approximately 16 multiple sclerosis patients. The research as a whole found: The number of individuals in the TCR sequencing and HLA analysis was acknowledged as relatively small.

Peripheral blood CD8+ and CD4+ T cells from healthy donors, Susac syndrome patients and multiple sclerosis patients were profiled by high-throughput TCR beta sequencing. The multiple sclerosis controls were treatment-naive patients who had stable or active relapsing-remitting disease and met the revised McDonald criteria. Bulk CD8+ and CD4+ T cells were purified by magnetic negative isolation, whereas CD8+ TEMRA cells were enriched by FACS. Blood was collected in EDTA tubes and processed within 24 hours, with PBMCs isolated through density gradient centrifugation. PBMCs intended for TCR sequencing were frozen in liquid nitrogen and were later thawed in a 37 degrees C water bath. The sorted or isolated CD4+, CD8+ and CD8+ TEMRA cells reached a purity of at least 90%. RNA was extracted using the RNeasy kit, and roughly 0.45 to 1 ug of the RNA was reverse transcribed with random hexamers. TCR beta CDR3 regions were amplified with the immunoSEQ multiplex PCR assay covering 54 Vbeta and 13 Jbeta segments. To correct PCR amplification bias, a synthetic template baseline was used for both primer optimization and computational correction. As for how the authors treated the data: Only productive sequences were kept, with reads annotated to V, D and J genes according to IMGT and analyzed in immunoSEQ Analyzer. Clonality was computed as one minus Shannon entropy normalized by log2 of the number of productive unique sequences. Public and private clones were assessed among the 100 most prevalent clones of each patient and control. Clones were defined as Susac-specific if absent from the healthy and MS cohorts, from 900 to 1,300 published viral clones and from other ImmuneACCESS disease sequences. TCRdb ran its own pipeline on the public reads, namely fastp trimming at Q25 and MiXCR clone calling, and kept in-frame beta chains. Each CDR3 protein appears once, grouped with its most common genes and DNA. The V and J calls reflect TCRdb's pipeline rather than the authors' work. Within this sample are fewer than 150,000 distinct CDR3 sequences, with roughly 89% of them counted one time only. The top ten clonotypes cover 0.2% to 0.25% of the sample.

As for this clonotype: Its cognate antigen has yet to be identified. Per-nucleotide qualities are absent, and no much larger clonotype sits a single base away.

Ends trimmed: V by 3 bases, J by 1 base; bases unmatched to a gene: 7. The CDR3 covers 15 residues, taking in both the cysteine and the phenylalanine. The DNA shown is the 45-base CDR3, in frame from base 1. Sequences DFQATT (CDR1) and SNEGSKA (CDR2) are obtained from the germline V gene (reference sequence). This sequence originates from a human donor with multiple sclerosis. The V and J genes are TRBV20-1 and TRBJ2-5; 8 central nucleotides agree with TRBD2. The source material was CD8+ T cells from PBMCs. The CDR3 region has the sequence CSASDVSGTQETQYF. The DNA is TGCAGTGCTAGTGACGTTAGCGGGACCCAAGAGACCCAGTACTTC.